This T cell receptor beta chain was captured in a study of Ad26.COV2.S vaccination and SARS-CoV-2 variants. The table came from immunoSEQ multiplex PCR; TCRdb's copy has only in-frame clones and leaves some out. The sample carries about 350,000 clones, roughly 91% recorded once. Study observations and caveats: Reported findings describe substantial breadth in spike-specific CD8+ and CD4+ T cell responses following vaccination.

Note on this clone: What it recognizes is unknown.

V was clipped by 5 bases and J by 4 bases; unmatched bases: 11. The CDR3 extends over 16 amino acids. Germline CDR1 SSHAT, CDR2 FNYEAQ (reference sequence). The treatment was: some 20 received Ad26.COV2.S at low or high dose, single or two shots; about 5 received placebo; per-sample allocation not given. Specimen acquisition occurred on day 63 following the initial vaccine or placebo injection. This specimen was peripheral blood, taken in a trial of Ad26.COV2.S vaccine versus placebo. This receptor was identified in a person between 18 and 59 years old who received the Ad26.COV2.S COVID-19 vaccine or a placebo. This chain joins TRBV7-7 and TRBJ2-5; TRBD1 matches 9 bases. The CDR3 bases are TGTGCCAGCAGCGCCCGGGACAGGGAAGGGGGAGAGACCCAGTACTTC. It translates to CASSARDREGGETQYF.